The 7 T cell receptor beta chains in this list originate from one sample, sequenced in a study of blood T cell repertoires in COVID-19. Only in-frame clones appear in the TCRdb table, and some are missing; sequencing was by immunoSEQ multiplex PCR. The sample includes 100,000 to 150,000 clones, about nine tenths of them seen just once. Sequenced input: peripheral blood. Receptors were obtained from a middle-aged man with acute or convalescent COVID-19.

V gene TRBV4-1 combines with J gene TRBJ1-5; D is uncertain. V was clipped by 0 bases and J by 9 bases, with 15 bases between them. Per the germline V gene, CDR1 is MGHRA and CDR2 is YSYEKL. The CDR3 sequence is 15 residues long. The CDR3 sequence: CASSQDGTTVSPQHF. CDR3 nucleotide sequence: TGCGCCAGCAGCCAAGATGGAACTACGGTCTCGCCCCAGCATTTT.

The chain recombines TRBV18 with TRBJ1-2, with 7 bases lining up with TRBD1. The CDR3 sequence is 13 residues long. V was clipped by 2 bases and J by 4 bases; unmatched bases: 1. Germline CDR1 and CDR2: KGHSH and LQKENI. The DNA for the CDR3 is TGTGCCAGCTCACCAGGGACAGCCTATGGCTACACCTTC. Its translation: CASSPGTAYGYTF.

This sequence joins TRBV7-2 and TRBJ1-1; 7 nucleotides line up with TRBD1. Germline V gene lookup returns CDR1 SGHTA and CDR2 FQGNSA. Trimming removed 5 bases from V and 1 base from J; junction bases left unmatched: 1. There are 13 residues in the CDR3. The CDR3 spells CASSRQGNTEAFF. Here the CDR3 DNA reads TGTGCCAGCAGCCGACAGGGGAACACTGAAGCTTTCTTT. The full variable domain, completed using reference TRBV7-2 and TRBJ1-1, is GAGVSQSPSNKVTEKGKDVELRCDPISGHTALYWYRQSLGQGLEFLIYFQGNSAPDKSGLPSDRFSAERTGGSVSTLTIQRTQQEDSAVYLCASSRQGNTEAFFGQGTRLTVV.

This chain joins TRBV5-1 and TRBJ2-5; D remains ambiguous. This CDR3 comprises 13 residues. Germline V gene lookup returns CDR1 SGHRS and CDR2 YFSETQ. The germline V and J ends were trimmed by 0 bases and 4 bases, with 7 bases remaining between them. CDR3 DNA: TGCGCCAGCAGCTTGGCCAGGTTAGAGACCCAGTACTTC. This gives the protein CASSLARLETQYF.

The rearrangement uses TRBV5-6 and TRBJ1-5; 7 bases match TRBD1. V was pared by 1 base and J by 10 bases, with 5 bases of the junction left unmatched. Germline-derived CDR1 and CDR2 are SGHDT and YYEEEE. CDR3 length: 13 amino acids. In DNA, the CDR3 is TGTGCCAGCAGCTTGACTCGGACAGGCCCCCAGCATTTT. Amino acids: CASSLTRTGPQHF.

The rearrangement uses TRBV6-5 and TRBJ1-1; D gene uncertain. Germline V gene sequence: CDR1 MNHEY, CDR2 SVGAGI. There are 15 residues in the CDR3. Trimming took 4 bases from V and 4 from J, leaving 16 bases between them. As DNA, the CDR3 is TGTGCCAGCAGTTCCGGTTCCTTGCCGAGCACTGAAGCTTTCTTT. As protein: CASSSGSLPSTEAFF.

The chain is built from TRBV27 and TRBJ2-7; possible D gene TRBD2, 6 bases. This CDR3 contains 11 residues. The V end lost 7 bases, the J end lost 7 bases, and 11 bases lay between the germline ends. Germline V CDR1 and CDR2: MNHEY, SMNVEV (reference sequence). In DNA, the CDR3 is TGTGCCAGCACCCGCGGGGTGGAGCAGTACTTC. It yields the protein CASTRGVEQYF.